The clone carrying this TCR beta chain appeared a few times. Its antigen is not known. A second 7 to 11 cycle PCR used barcoded and J-beta primers. All cDNA molecules were each tagged by a template-switch adaptor with 12 random nucleotides. Per-sample output comprised a minimum of 3 million paired-end reads containing CDR3. Via MiXCR, TCRdb re-called the 5' RACE reads, giving one row per CDR3 protein. The sample consists of more than 1.4 million distinct CDR3 sequences, roughly 45% of them appearing once. From germline, CDR1 is SEHNR and CDR2 FQNEAQ (reference sequence). CDR3 length: 18 amino acids. Losses at the gene ends were 2 bases for V and 9 bases for J; bases not matched to a gene: 14. The sample belongs to a study of blood T cells in healthy people across ages. Study outcomes and limitations: Samples with more naive T cells showed higher observed beta diversity. Lack of knowledge of donor CMV status possibly confounded expanded clonotype changes.

The sample taken for sequencing was blood. This chain connects TRBV7-9 to TRBJ2-1; the match to TRBD2 covers 12 bases. The receptor was isolated from a woman under 30 in good health. The DNA for the CDR3 is TGTGCCAGCAGCTTAATGCTAGCGGGGGGGCCTCAGCATACTGAGCAGTTCTTC. Protein sequence: CASSLMLAGGPQHTEQFF.